This is a list of T cell receptor beta chains from one sample in a study of cytomegalovirus exposure and HLA in healthy donors. The table came from immunoSEQ multiplex PCR; TCRdb's copy has only in-frame clones and leaves some out. The top ten clones hold less than 3% of a sample with 200,000 to 250,000 clones, approximately 78% of them seen once. Specimen: PBMCs. All receptors derive from a woman in her thirties or forties in good health and CMV-seronegative. The CDR3 runs from the conserved cysteine through the conserved F or W. D genes are given only for firm matches. The listing skips clone size in some rows; elsewhere it reads once, few, many or a size class.

>TRBJ2-7|TRBV10-1|.|TRBD1
TGCGCCAGCAGCCAGGCAGGGGGTAAGCAGTACTTC
CASSQAGGKQYF
>TRBJ2-2|TRBV6-4|.|TRBD1
TGTGCCAGCAGTGACCCCGGGACAGAAAACACCGGGGAGCTGTTTTTT
CASSDPGTENTGELFF
>TRBJ2-2|TRBV5-1|.|.
TGCGCCAGCAGCTTGTTTCCAGGGACGAACACCGGGGAGCTGTTTTTT
CASSLFPGTNTGELFF
>TRBJ2-2|TRBV18|.|.
TGTGCCAGCTCACCAGTGTCGGTCGCCGGGGAGCTGTTTTTT
CASSPVSVAGELFF
>TRBJ2-3|TRBV9|.|.
TGTGCCAGCAGCGTAGGTTCGGTCACAGATACGCAGTATTTT
CASSVGSVTDTQYF
>TRBJ2-7|TRBV28|.|TRBD2
TGTGCCAGCAGTTCCCTATACGGGACTAGCGGGAGAGGCTCCTACGAGCAGTACTTC
CASSSLYGTSGRGSYEQYF
>TRBJ1-1|TRBV19|.|.
TGTGCCAGTAGTATGGGCTCCGGGGTTTACACTGAAGCTTTCTTT
CASSMGSGVYTEAFF
>TRBJ1-2|TRBV10-3|.|TRBD1
TGTGCCATCAGGGGGACAGGGGAGGATGGCTACACCTTC
CAIRGTGEDGYTF
>TRBJ1-5|TRBV28|.|TRBD1
TGTGCCAGCAGTGAGGGACAGCCGGGAGCTCGCCATCAGCCCCAGCATTTT
CASSEGQPGARHQPQHF
>TRBJ1-3|TRBV6-4|.|.
TGTGCCAGCAGTGACGAAGTGGCCGAGGGTGCGGGAAACACCATATATTTT
CASSDEVAEGAGNTIYF
>TRBJ2-7|TRBV11-2|.|TRBD1
TGTGCCAGCAGCCGATCGACAGGGGGATCCTACGAGCAGTACTTC
CASSRSTGGSYEQYF
>TRBJ2-1|TRBV29-1|.|TRBD2
TGCAGCGTTACGGGACTAGCGGACAATGAGCAGTTCTTC
CSVTGLADNEQFF
>TRBJ2-2|TRBV5-1|.|.
TGCGCCAGCAGCTTGGTTCTAGCTGACACCGGGGAGCTGTTTTTT
CASSLVLADTGELFF
>TRBJ1-6|TRBV2|.|.
TGTGCCAGCAGTGAAGCTGAGGTCAGGGTGCATTCACCCCTCCACTTT
CASSEAEVRVHSPLHF
>TRBJ2-3|TRBV11-2|.|.
TGTGCCAGCAGCCTGGAGATAGCGGCTAGCACAGATACGCAGTATTTT
CASSLEIAASTDTQYF
>TRBJ2-7|TRBV10-1|.|TRBD2
TGCGCCAGCAGTGAGAGAGTTTTCGGGAGGGCCGAGCAGTACTTC
CASSERVFGRAEQYF
>TRBJ1-1|TRBV7-2|.|.
TGTGCCAGCGTAACAGGGAACACTGAAGCTTTCTTT
CASVTGNTEAFF
>TRBJ2-2|TRBV5-1|.|.
TGCGCCAGCAGCTTGCAGGTTGGGGCTGGGGAGCTGTTTTTT
CASSLQVGAGELFF
>TRBJ2-5|TRBV30|.|.
TGTGCCTGGATAAGGGGCCCCTTCCAAGAGACCCAGTACTTC
CAWIRGPFQETQYF
>TRBJ2-7|TRBV7-9|.|.
TGTGCCAGCAGTGCCGATGAGGGACCTAGCGTCTACGAGCAGTACTTC
CASSADEGPSVYEQYF
>TRBJ2-2|TRBV4-2|.|.
TGTGCCAGCAGCCAAGTTTATCCCTCCGGGGAGCTGTTTTTT
CASSQVYPSGELFF
>TRBJ2-7|TRBV6-5|few|.
TGTGCCAGCAGGCCGGACAGCTCGGGCTCCTACGAGCAGTACTTC
CASRPDSSGSYEQYF
>TRBJ2-1|TRBV28|.|.
TGTGCCAGCACTAGAACGGGACTCAAACCTCTTGAAGGGCCATTGAACGAGCAGTTCTTC
CASTRTGLKPLEGPLNEQFF
>TRBJ1-1|TRBV2|many|.
TGTGCCAGCAGTCTATCTTATATGGACACTGAAGCTTTCTTT
CASSLSYMDTEAFF
>TRBJ2-2|TRBV30|.|.
TGTGCCTGGAGCCCAGGCAACACCGGGGAGCTGTTTTTT
CAWSPGNTGELFF
>TRBJ1-4|TRBV6-1|few|.
TGTGCCAGCAGTGTACAGGGATATGAAAAACTGTTTTTT
CASSVQGYEKLFF
>TRBJ1-2|TRBV11-2|few|.
TGTGCCAGCAGCCCTCTTTCAGGGAGGAGCTATGGCTACACCTTC
CASSPLSGRSYGYTF
>TRBJ1-4|TRBV4-2|.|TRBD1
TGTGCCAGCAGCCAAGGTTCTGGGACAGGGGCTATCAATGAAAAACTGTTTTTT
CASSQGSGTGAINEKLFF
>TRBJ2-5|TRBV28|.|.
TGTGCCAGCACTAGTGGGGGGGGGACACGGATGTTCGGGACCCAGTACTTC
CASTSGGGTRMFGTQYF
>TRBJ2-1|TRBV5-8|.|.
TGTGCCAGCAGCTTGGGTCAGTCCAATGAGCAGTTCTTC
CASSLGQSNEQFF
>TRBJ1-2|TRBV27|.|TRBD1
TGTGCCAGCAGTTTACGGGGTAGGGGGCTTGATGGCTACACCTTC
CASSLRGRGLDGYTF
>TRBJ1-2|TRBV11-2|.|.
TGTGCCAGCAGCCCCCGCGGGCTAGGCTATGGCTACACCTTC
CASSPRGLGYGYTF
>TRBJ1-1|TRBV13|.|.
TGTGCCAGCAGCTTAGGCCCCGCAGATGAAGCTTTCTTT
CASSLGPADEAFF
>TRBJ2-7|TRBV30|.|.
TGTGCCTGGAGTGTAGGGAGGAGGGGCGAGCAGTACTTC
CAWSVGRRGEQYF